The clone carrying this TCR beta chain has just a few counts. The data were obtained in a study of blood T cell repertoires in COVID-19. How the authors handled the data: Amplification with reference gene primers provided the estimates of nucleated cell counts. The assay was immunoSEQ multiplex PCR, and TCRdb's table has in-frame clones only and misses some. The V and J calls and clone size were taken over from that table, and D and trimming were inferred from the DNA. The sample carries roughly 250,000 clones, approximately 86% recorded once. Patients of the Seattle cohort, enrolled during active infection, were followed longitudinally. This clonotype originated in a human donor with COVID-19, enrolled during active disease. The donor label of this sample is uncertain. The sequencing input was peripheral blood.

The CDR3 here is CASCRAQGWGGNTIYF. For the CDR3, the DNA is TGTGCCAGTTGCCGGGCGCAGGGATGGGGTGGAAACACCATATATTTT. The chain uses TRBV19 and TRBJ1-3, with D maybe TRBD1 (5 bases). The germline V and J ends were trimmed by 8 bases and 3 bases, with 20 bases remaining between them. The CDR3 runs to 16 residues. Germline V CDR1 and CDR2: LNHDA, SQIVND (reference sequence).